The source of this T cell receptor (beta chain) is a study of shared clonotypes between healthy human individuals. Study in general: CD4 naive cells filled three plates per donor, CD4 memory three, CD8 naive two and CD8 memory one.

Genomic DNA per cell subset filled all wells of several immunoSEQ plates. Profiled with immunoSEQ multiplex PCR; TCRdb holds only in-frame clones, not every one. Of roughly 2.1 million clones detected, approximately 94% appear once; the ten largest clones hold more than 1.5%. Naive CD8 cells comprised CD45RO-negative, CCR7-positively selected cells, excluding terminally differentiated effector memory CD45RA+ cells. Germline V CDR1 and CDR2: SNHLY, FYNNEI. The trim removed 2 bases at V and 7 bases at J, leaving 9 bases unmatched. The CDR3 consists of 15 residues. Concerning this clone: Its antigen is undetermined.

Study-wide results and caveats: Measured sharing among donors was expected to vary with sequencing depth.

The sample consisted of naive CD8+ T cells from PBMCs. The clonotype was recovered from a man aged 18 to 29 in good health. Some clones in this sample may be carry-over from other donors' samples. This chain uses TRBV2 with TRBJ2-7, with 9 bases that match TRBD1. The DNA for the CDR3 is TGTGCCAGCAGTGAATGGGACAGGGTCTCCTTGGAGCAGTACTTC. Translation gives CASSEWDRVSLEQYF.